The 5 T cell receptor beta chains presented below share a single source sample, sequenced in a study of cytomegalovirus exposure and HLA in healthy donors. 13 Jbeta primers and 60 Vbeta primers were used for the PCR. The protocol was immunoSEQ multiplex PCR, while the TCRdb copy is restricted to in-frame clones and leaves out a portion. The sample yields about 180,000 clones, 82% seen once. Sequencing was performed on PBMCs. The receptors here all came from a man between 35 and 55 years old in good health and CMV-seronegative.

This clone appeared a single time. The chain recombines TRBV10-3 with TRBJ2-1, with D possibly being TRBD1 (5 bases). Germline CDR1 and CDR2: ENHRY and SYGVKD. CDR3 length equals 12 residues. Deletions cut 2 bases from V and 12 bases from J, with 11 bases between. The CDR3 DNA sequence: TGTGCCATCAGTGAGCAGGGTGGGCGGCAGTTCTTC. Translated: CAISEQGGRQFF.

The rearrangement links TRBV25-1 to TRBJ2-7, with D unresolved. CDR3 size: 13 residues. The V end lost 2 bases, the J end lost 4 bases, and 9 bases lay between the germline ends. The V gene's germline CDR1 is MGHDK and CDR2 SYGVNS. The CDR3 sequence is CASSEAGYYEQYF. CDR3 nucleotide sequence: TGTGCCAGCAGTGAAGCCGGGTATTACGAGCAGTACTTC.

This clone appeared a few times. The genes are TRBV11-3 and TRBJ1-1; 7 bases align to TRBD1. V trimming: 8 bases; J trimming: 1 base; junction bases outside the gene matches: 10. The V gene's germline CDR1 is SGHNT and CDR2 YENEEA. The CDR3 is made up of 15 amino acids. In DNA form, the CDR3 reads TGTGCCAGCGGGGAGAGGGGGCGAGGGAACACTGAAGCTTTCTTT. Amino acid sequence: CASGERGRGNTEAFF.

V and J are TRBV5-8 and TRBJ1-2, with TRBD1 matching over 8 bases. The CDR3 loop spans 14 amino acids. The germline CDR1 and CDR2 sequences are SGHTS and YDEGEE. V was clipped by 0 bases and J by 4 bases; unmatched bases: 2. The CDR3 sequence is CASSLGDRGYGYTF. The CDR3 coding sequence is TGTGCCAGCAGCTTGGGCGACAGGGGCTATGGCTACACCTTC.

CDR3 region: CASTPTGEEDTQYF. The CDR3, as DNA: TGTGCCAGCACCCCGACAGGGGAGGAAGATACGCAGTATTTT. This chain joins TRBV2 and TRBJ2-3; TRBD1 aligns across 8 bases. Per germline, CDR1 SNHLY and CDR2 FYNNEI. Trimming took 7 bases from V and 5 from J; bases not matched to a gene: 8. The CDR3 contains 14 residues.